The present T cell receptor (beta chain) was sequenced within a study of cytomegalovirus exposure and HLA in healthy donors. The length of the CDR3 is 15 residues. With 10 bases removed from V and 1 base from J, the gap between germline ends came to 14 bases. Germline V gene lookup returns CDR1 MNHEY and CDR2 SVGAGI. Primers included in the PCR were 60 Vbeta and 13 Jbeta primers. The repertoire was sequenced with immunoSEQ multiplex PCR; TCRdb's copy has only in-frame clones and lacks some. The profile shows 25,000 to 30,000 clones, approximately 70% of them singletons. This clone occurred a few times.

This sequence originates from a woman aged 45-65 years in good health and CMV-seronegative. This rearrangement joins TRBV6-5 to TRBJ2-6; D might be TRBD2 (6 bases). Material: PBMCs. CDR3 DNA sequence: TGTGCCACCGGGGCGGGGTTATCTGGGGCCAACGTCCTGACTTTC. Translation: CATGAGLSGANVLTF.